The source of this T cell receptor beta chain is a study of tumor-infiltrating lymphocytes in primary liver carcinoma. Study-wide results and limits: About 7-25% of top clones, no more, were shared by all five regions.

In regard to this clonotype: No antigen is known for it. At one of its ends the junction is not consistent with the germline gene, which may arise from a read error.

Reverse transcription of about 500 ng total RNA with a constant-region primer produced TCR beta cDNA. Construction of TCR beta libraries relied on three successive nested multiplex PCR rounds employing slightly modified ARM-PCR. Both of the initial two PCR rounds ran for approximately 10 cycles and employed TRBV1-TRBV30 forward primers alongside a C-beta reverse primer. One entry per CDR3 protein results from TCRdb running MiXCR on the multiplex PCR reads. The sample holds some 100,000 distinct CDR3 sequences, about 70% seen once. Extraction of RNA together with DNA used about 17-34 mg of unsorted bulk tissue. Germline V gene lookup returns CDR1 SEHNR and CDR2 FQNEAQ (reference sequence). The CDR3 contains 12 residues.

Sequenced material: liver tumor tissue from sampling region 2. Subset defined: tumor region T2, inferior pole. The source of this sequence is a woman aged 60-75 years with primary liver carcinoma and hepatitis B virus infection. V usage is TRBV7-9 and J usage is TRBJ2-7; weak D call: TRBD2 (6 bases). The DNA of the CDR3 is TGTACCAGCGGGCGGGCCCACTACGAGCAGTACTTC. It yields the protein CTSGRAHYEQYF.